One and the same sample provided the 18 T cell receptor beta chains below, sequenced in a study of blood T cell repertoires in COVID-19. Using immunoSEQ multiplex PCR, the repertoire was profiled, and TCRdb retains in-frame clones only, with some absent. The sample gives about 130,000 clones, roughly 75% of which show up once; 5% to 6.5% is in the top ten. Sequenced input: PBMCs or T cells enriched from blood (not recorded which). Every receptor here comes from a woman aged 45-65 years who had recovered from COVID-19.

This clone was counted only a few times. This chain uses TRBV6-2 or TRBV6-3 with TRBJ1-2; D unresolved. Germline V gene data show CDR1 as MNHEY and CDR2 as SVGEGT. V shed 2 bases and J shed 6 bases, with 10 bases lying between them. The CDR3 is made up of 13 amino acids. The CDR3 DNA reads TGTGCCAGCAGTTACAGAGGGATGGATGGCTACACCTTC. As protein: CASSYRGMDGYTF.

V and J are TRBV29-1 and TRBJ1-4, with 9 positions matching TRBD1. The CDR3 runs to 14 residues. CDR1 is SQVTM and CDR2 is ANQGSEA in the germline V gene. Unmatched junction bases numbered 8, after V lost 7 bases and J lost 5 bases. CDR3 in DNA: TGCAGCGGTGGGGGCGGGACAGGGAATGAAAAACTGTTTTTT. Its protein is CSGGGGTGNEKLFF.

The rearrangement joins TRBV6-5 to TRBJ2-2; D uncertain. The CDR3 runs 14 residues. V lost 10 bases and J 0 bases, leaving 12 bases between the germline ends. Germline CDR1 is MNHEY and CDR2 is SVGAGI. DNA of the CDR3: TGTGCCACGATAGAGAGGCCGAACACCGGGGAGCTGTTTTTT. Translated: CATIERPNTGELFF.

V gene TRBV5-1 combines with J gene TRBJ2-7; weak D call: TRBD2 (7 bases). The germline V and J ends were trimmed by 0 bases and 6 bases, with 19 bases remaining between them. The CDR3 length is 16 residues. Germline V gene data show CDR1 as SGHRS and CDR2 as YFSETQ. The CDR3 coding sequence is TGCGCCAGCAGCTTGGCCCCTGGGGGGGCGAGGGGCGAGCAGTACGTC. Translating it yields CASSLAPGGARGEQYV.

The chain links TRBV11-2 to TRBJ2-7; D possibly corresponds to TRBD1 (5 bases). V was cut by 2 bases and J by 9 bases, with 14 bases left in between. Germline values: CDR1 SGHAT, CDR2 FQNNGV. This CDR3 has 13 amino acids. CDR3 loop: CASSLFLYQGQYF. CDR3 sequence (DNA): TGTGCCAGCAGCTTATTTCTCTACCAGGGGCAGTACTTC.

V and J are TRBV5-6 and TRBJ2-5; D gene unclear. V was pared by 3 bases and J by 2 bases, with 2 bases between. Germline V gene sequence: CDR1 SGHDT, CDR2 YYEEEE. The CDR3 contains 11 residues. The CDR3 sequence: CASSSQETQYF. CDR3 DNA sequence: TGTGCCAGCAGCTCACAAGAGACCCAGTACTTC.

Only one count was recorded for this clone. DNA for the CDR3: TGTGCCAGCAGCTTACCGCCGGGTAGGTCGAACACTGAAGCTTTCTTT. Translated: CASSLPPGRSNTEAFF. V and J are TRBV5-4 and TRBJ1-1; the D is unclear. Germline-derived CDR1 and CDR2 are SGHNT and YYREEE (reference sequence). This CDR3 region has 16 residues. The V and J ends lost 2 bases and 1 base respectively, with 15 bases between them.

Only a few counts were recorded for this clone. V and J are TRBV2 and TRBJ1-2; D is unresolved. Germline-derived CDR1 and CDR2 are SNHLY and FYNNEI. The V end lost 3 bases, the J end lost 0 bases, and 5 bases lay between the germline ends. The CDR3 has 13 amino acids. The CDR3 sequence is CASSDGTNYGYTF. The CDR3 DNA reads as TGTGCCAGCAGTGACGGTACTAACTATGGCTACACCTTC.

The gene calls are TRBV5-1 and TRBJ1-4; TRBD1 agrees at 11 bases. The CDR3 length is 14 residues. With V trimmed by 6 bases and J by 8 bases, 6 bases remained unmatched. Germline lookup yields CDR1 SGHRS and CDR2 YFSETQ. The CDR3 DNA is TGCGCCAGCACCCGCGGGACAGGGGGGGAAAAACTGTTTTTT. Its protein product is CASTRGTGGEKLFF.

The chain combines TRBV11-3 with TRBJ1-4; D is uncertain. The V and J ends lost 7 bases and 0 bases respectively, with 24 bases between them. The CDR3 is 19 amino acids. Germline CDR1 is SGHNT and CDR2 is YENEEA. The CDR3 loop reads CASTNLLRELPATNEKLFF. In DNA form, the CDR3 reads TGTGCCAGCACCAACCTACTTCGGGAACTTCCCGCAACTAATGAAAAACTGTTTTTT.

The J gene is TRBJ1-6, the V gene TRBV5-5; D unresolved. CDR1 is SGHKS, CDR2 YYEKEE, per germline (reference sequence). This CDR3 is built from 15 residues. V lost 3 bases and J lost 9, with 16 bases in between. The CDR3 is CASSYEGVLISPLHF. The CDR3 DNA reads as TGTGCCAGCAGCTATGAGGGAGTCCTGATTTCACCCCTCCACTTT.

The V gene is TRBV5-1, the J gene TRBJ1-4, with TRBD1 identical over 8 bases. The ends lost 3 bases at V and 8 bases at J; junction bases unmatched: 6. CDR3 length equals 14 residues. Germline-derived CDR1 and CDR2 are SGHRS and YFSETQ. The CDR3 loop is CASSWQGAREKLFF. The CDR3 DNA follows: TGCGCCAGCAGCTGGCAGGGGGCGCGAGAAAAACTGTTTTTT. Variable domain in full (rest from reference TRBV5-1 and TRBJ1-4): KAGVTQTPRYLIKTRGQQVTLSCSPISGHRSVSWYQQTPGQGLQFLFEYFSETQRNKGNFPGRFSGRQFSNSRSEMNVSTLELGDSALYLCASSWQGAREKLFFGSGTQLSVL.

The chain has TRBV25-1 and TRBJ1-1; 7 bases are a match to TRBD1. The germline gives CDR1 MGHDK, CDR2 SYGVNS. V gave up 2 bases and J gave up 4 bases; unmatched junction bases: 10. The CDR3 consists of 16 residues. The chain's CDR3 is CASSEVQGPSGTEAFF. The CDR3 coding sequence is TGTGCCAGCAGTGAAGTACAGGGGCCCAGTGGCACTGAAGCTTTCTTT.

The rearrangement joins TRBV5-1 to TRBJ2-2; the D gene is possibly TRBD1 (5 bases). V lost 3 bases, J lost 4 bases, and 13 bases lay in between. This CDR3 is built from 15 residues. Per germline, CDR1 SGHRS and CDR2 YFSETQ. For the CDR3, the DNA is TGCGCCAGCAGCTCATTTGGTCAGGGCACCGGGGAGCTGTTTTTT. Its translation is CASSSFGQGTGELFF.

Only one count was recorded for this clone. The CDR3 loop is CASSLNRGGSPLHF. The CDR3, as DNA: TGTGCCAGCAGCCTTAACAGGGGTGGCTCACCCCTCCACTTT. The gene calls are TRBV6-6 and TRBJ1-6, with TRBD1 identical over 7 bases. Trimming removed 6 bases from V and 10 bases from J; junction bases left unmatched: 9. This CDR3 is 14 amino acids long. Germline CDR1 reads MNHNY; CDR2 reads SVGAGI (reference sequence).

V is TRBV28 and J is TRBJ1-2; 9 bases line up with TRBD1. With V trimmed by 5 bases and J by 3 bases, 7 bases remained unmatched. The germline gives CDR1 MDHEN, CDR2 SYDVKM. The CDR3 covers 15 residues. The CDR3 bases are TGTGCCAGCAGTCCACAGGGGGCGCGTGACTATGGCTACACCTTC. Translating it yields CASSPQGARDYGYTF.

The chain carries TRBV18 and TRBJ1-1; D might be TRBD1 (5 bases). From germline, CDR1 is KGHSH and CDR2 LQKENI. V was trimmed by 4 bases and J by 2 bases, leaving 11 bases between them. This CDR3 has 14 residues. CDR3 nucleotide sequence: TGTGCCAGCTCACTTGACAGTTTTAACACTGAAGCTTTCTTT. Translating it yields CASSLDSFNTEAFF.

The V call is TRBV7-9, the J call TRBJ1-1; unclear D gene. Between the trimmed V and J ends, which lost 6 bases and 1 base, there was a span of 9 bases. From germline, CDR1 is SEHNR and CDR2 FQNEAQ (reference sequence). This CDR3 is built from 13 residues. CDR3 DNA sequence: TGTGCCAGCAGGGTCGGTAAGAACACTGAAGCTTTCTTT. Translation: CASRVGKNTEAFF.